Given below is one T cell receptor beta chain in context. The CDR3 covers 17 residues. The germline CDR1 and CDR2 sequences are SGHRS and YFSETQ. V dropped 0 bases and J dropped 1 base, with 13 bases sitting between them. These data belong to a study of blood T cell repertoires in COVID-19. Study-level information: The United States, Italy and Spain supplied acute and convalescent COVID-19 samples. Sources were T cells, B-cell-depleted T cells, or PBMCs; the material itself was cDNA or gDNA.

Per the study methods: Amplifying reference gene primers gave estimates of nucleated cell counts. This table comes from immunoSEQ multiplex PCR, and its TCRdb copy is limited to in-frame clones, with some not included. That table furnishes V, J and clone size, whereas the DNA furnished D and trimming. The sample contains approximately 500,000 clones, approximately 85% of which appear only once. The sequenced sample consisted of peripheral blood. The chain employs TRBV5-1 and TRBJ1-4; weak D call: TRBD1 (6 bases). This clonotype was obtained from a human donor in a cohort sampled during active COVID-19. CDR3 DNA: TGCGCCAGCAGCTTGGGCCTTCAGACAGGAACTAATGAAAAACTGTTTTTT. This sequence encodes CASSLGLQTGTNEKLFF.